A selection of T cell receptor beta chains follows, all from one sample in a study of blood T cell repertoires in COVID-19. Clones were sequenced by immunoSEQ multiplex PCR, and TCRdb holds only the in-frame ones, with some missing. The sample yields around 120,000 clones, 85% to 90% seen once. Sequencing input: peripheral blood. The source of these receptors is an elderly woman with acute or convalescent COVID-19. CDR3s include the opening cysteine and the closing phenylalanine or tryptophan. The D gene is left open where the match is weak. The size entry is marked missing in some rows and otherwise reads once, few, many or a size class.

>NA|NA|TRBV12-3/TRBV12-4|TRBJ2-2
CASSPAGVGELFF
TGTGCCAGCAGCCCCGCGGGCGTAGGGGAGCTGTTTTTT
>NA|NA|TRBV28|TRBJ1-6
CASSLGRNNSPLHF
TGTGCCAGCAGTTTAGGCAGGAATAATTCACCCCTCCACTTT
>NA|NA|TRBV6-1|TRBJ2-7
CASSEASGPNFYEQYF
TGTGCCAGCAGTGAAGCGTCAGGGCCCAATTTCTACGAGCAGTACTTC
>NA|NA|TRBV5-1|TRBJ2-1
CASSQINGDEQFF
TGCGCCAGCAGCCAAATTAACGGTGATGAGCAGTTCTTC
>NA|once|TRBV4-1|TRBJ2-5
CASSQDLQGETQYF
TGCGCCAGCAGCCAAGATCTCCAGGGGGAGACCCAGTACTTC
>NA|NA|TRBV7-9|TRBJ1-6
CASSFGGGSPLHF
TGTGCCAGCAGCTTTGGCGGAGGTTCACCCCTCCACTTT
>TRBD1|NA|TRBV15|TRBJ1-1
CATSSTGGLIGAFF
TGTGCCACCAGCAGCACAGGGGGCTTAATAGGAGCTTTCTTT
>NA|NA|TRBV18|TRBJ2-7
CASSPRGGFSSYEQYF
TGTGCCAGCTCACCACGAGGAGGCTTCAGCTCCTACGAGCAGTACTTC
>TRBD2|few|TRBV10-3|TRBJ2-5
CATETSGGPQETQYF
TGTGCCACCGAGACTAGCGGGGGTCCACAAGAGACCCAGTACTTC
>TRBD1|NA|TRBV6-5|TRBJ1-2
CASSKTGVGYGYTF
TGTGCCAGCAGCAAGACAGGGGTAGGGTATGGCTACACCTTC
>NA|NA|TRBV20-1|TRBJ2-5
CSAQRGETQYF
TGCAGTGCTCAGAGGGGGGAGACCCAGTACTTC
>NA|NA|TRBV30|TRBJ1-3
CAWRGLVSGNTIYF
TGTGCCTGGAGGGGACTGGTCTCTGGAAACACCATATATTTT
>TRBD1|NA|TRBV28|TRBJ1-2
CASSLYAGTGNNGYTF
TGTGCCAGCAGTTTATACGCCGGGACAGGGAATAATGGCTACACCTTC
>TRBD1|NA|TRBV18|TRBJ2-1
CASSSQGGEQFF
TGTGCCAGCTCGTCACAGGGGGGTGAGCAGTTCTTC
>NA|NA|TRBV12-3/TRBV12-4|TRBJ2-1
CASSFGGEQFF
TGTGCCAGCAGTTTCGGAGGGGAGCAGTTCTTC
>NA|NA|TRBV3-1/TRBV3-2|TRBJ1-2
CASSQGRQASYGYTF
TGTGCCAGCAGCCAAGGGAGACAGGCGTCCTATGGCTACACCTTC
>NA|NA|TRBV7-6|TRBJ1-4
CASSLQGRISNEKLFF
TGTGCCAGCAGCTTACAGGGTCGTATCTCTAATGAAAAACTGTTTTTT
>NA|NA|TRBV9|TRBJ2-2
CASSVVTSGTGELFF
TGTGCCAGCAGCGTAGTAACCTCGGGGACCGGGGAGCTGTTTTTT
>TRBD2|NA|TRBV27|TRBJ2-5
CASSPRTSGGYSLGETQYF
TGTGCCAGCAGTCCACGGACTAGCGGGGGGTACTCCCTGGGCGAGACCCAGTACTTC
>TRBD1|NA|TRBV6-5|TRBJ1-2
CASSYSDRGEGYTF
TGTGCCAGCAGTTACTCTGACAGGGGAGAGGGCTACACCTTC
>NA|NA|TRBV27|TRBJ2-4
CASSLYPGQESKNIQYF
TGTGCCAGCAGTTTATATCCGGGACAAGAGTCCAAAAACATTCAGTACTTC
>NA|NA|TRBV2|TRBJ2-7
CASSVAENYEQYF
TGTGCCAGCAGTGTGGCGGAAAACTACGAGCAGTACTTC